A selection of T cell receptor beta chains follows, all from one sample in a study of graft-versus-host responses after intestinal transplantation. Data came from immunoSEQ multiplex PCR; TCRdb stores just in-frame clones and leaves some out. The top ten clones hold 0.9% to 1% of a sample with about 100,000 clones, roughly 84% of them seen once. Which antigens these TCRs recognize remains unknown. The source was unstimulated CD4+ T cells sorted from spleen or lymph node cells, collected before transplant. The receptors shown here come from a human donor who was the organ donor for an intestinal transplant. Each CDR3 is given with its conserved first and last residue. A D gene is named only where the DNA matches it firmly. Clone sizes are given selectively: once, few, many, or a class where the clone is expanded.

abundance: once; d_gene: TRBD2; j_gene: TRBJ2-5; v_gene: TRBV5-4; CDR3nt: TGTGCCAGCGGCCAGCGGGGGAGGTATCAAGAGACCCAGTACTTC; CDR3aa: CASGQRGRYQETQYF
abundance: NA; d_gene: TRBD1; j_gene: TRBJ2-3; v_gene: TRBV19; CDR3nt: TGTGCCAGTAGTTCCGGGACAGGGGGCGCGGATACGCAGTATTTT; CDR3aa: CASSSGTGGADTQYF
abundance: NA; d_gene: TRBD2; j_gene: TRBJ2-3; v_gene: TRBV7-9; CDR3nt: TGTGCCAGCGGACTAGCGGGGATCACAGATACGCAGTATTTT; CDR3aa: CASGLAGITDTQYF
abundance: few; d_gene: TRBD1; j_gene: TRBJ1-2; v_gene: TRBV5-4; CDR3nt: TGTGCCAGCAGCTTGGCCGGACCAGGGGGCTATGGCTACACCTTC; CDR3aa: CASSLAGPGGYGYTF
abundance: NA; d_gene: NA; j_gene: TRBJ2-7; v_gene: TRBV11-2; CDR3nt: TGTGCCAGCAGCTTAGGGAGGTTGGGGGACGAGCAGTACTTC; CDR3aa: CASSLGRLGDEQYF
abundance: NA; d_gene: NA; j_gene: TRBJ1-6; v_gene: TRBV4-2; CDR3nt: TGTGCCAGCAGCCACCATCCGGGACAACATCAGCCCGGGTCCTATAATTCACCCCTCCACTTT; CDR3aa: CASSHHPGQHQPGSYNSPLHF
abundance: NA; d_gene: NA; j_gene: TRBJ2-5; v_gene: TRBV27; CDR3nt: TGTGCCAGCAGTTTTAAAGGCGCGGGGGCAGAGACCCAGTACTTC; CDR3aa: CASSFKGAGAETQYF
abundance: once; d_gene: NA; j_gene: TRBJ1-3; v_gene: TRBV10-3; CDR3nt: TGTGCCATCAGTGAGACGACAGGCAAGGGTTCTGGAAACACCATATATTTT; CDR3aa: CAISETTGKGSGNTIYF
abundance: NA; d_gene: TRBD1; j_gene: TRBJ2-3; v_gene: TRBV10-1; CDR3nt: TGCGCCAGCAGTGAAGGACAGGGCACAGATACGCAGTATTTT; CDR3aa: CASSEGQGTDTQYF
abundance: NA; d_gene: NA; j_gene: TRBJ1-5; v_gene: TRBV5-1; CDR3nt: TGCGCCAGCAGCTTGGAAGGGGGGAATCAGCCCCAGCATTTT; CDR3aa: CASSLEGGNQPQHF
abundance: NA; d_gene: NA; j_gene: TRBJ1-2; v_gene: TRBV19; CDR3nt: TGTGCCAGTAGTATAGACAGGGCTTATGGCTACACCTTC; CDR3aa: CASSIDRAYGYTF
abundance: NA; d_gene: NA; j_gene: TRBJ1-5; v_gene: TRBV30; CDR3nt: TGTGCCTTCGGGGAGAAAGGGAATCAGCCCCAGCATTTT; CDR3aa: CAFGEKGNQPQHF
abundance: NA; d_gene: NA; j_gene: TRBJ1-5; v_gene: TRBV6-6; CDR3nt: TGTGCCAGCAGCCGCGGCAGGGGCGCTGGTCAGCCCCAGCATTTT; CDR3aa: CASSRGRGAGQPQHF